This T cell receptor (beta chain) was found in a study of tumor-infiltrating lymphocytes in primary liver carcinoma. A constant-region primer served to make TCR beta cDNA from around 500 ng total RNA. Three nested multiplex PCR rounds, a slightly modified ARM-PCR, produced the libraries for TCR beta. TRBV1-TRBV30 forward and Cbeta reverse primers drove the first two roughly 10-cycle rounds. MiXCR was run by TCRdb on the multiplex PCR reads, yielding one entry per CDR3 protein. Of fewer than 350,000 distinct CDR3 sequences in the sample, less than 65% were seen once. Ten or more counts support this clonotype. The antigen is not known. CDR1 LGHNA and CDR2 YSLEER come from the germline V gene. There are 15 residues in the CDR3. J lost 6 bases, V lost 1 base, and 1 base had no gene match. Both blood RNA, taken from unsorted whole blood, and germline DNA were extracted. About 4 milliliters of peripheral blood were drawn presurgically.

General study findings and limits: Blood trailed tumors significantly in top-250-clone fraction (p = 0.039). The bulk unsorted samples meant that CD4+ and CD8+ repertoires went uncompared.

Sequenced: peripheral blood. The TCR was taken from a middle-aged man with primary liver carcinoma and hepatitis B virus infection. The V gene is TRBV4-3, the J gene TRBJ2-1; 12 nucleotides match TRBD2. The CDR3 nucleotides are TGCGCCAGCAGCCAAGGGACTAGCGGGGTCAATGAGCAGTTCTTC. It specifies CASSQGTSGVNEQFF.